This TCR beta chain was sequenced in a study of blood T cell repertoires in COVID-19. Study as a whole: Samples representing acute and convalescent COVID-19 were sourced from the United States, Italy and Spain. PBMCs, B-cell-depleted T cells, or T cells were the source of the cDNA or gDNA that made up the material.

This table comes from immunoSEQ multiplex PCR, and its TCRdb copy is limited to in-frame clones, with some not included. The sample carries tens of thousands of clones, about 88% recorded once. This clone came up a few times. Sequenced input: peripheral blood. This sequence was found in a man aged 65 to 79 with acute or convalescent COVID-19.

CDR3 DNA: TGTGCCAGCAGCCCTCCCGCCAGACGACAGGGGAAGGGTCTCGAGCAGTACTTC. This sequence encodes CASSPPARRQGKGLEQYF. The chain carries TRBV5-8 and TRBJ2-7, with TRBD1 matching over 8 bases. V shed 4 bases and J 6 bases; nucleotides not matched to a gene: 21. The CDR3 is 18 residues long. From germline, CDR1 is SGHTS and CDR2 YDEGEE. Supplemented by reference TRBV5-8 and TRBJ2-7, the full variable domain reads EAGVTQSPTHLIKTRGQQATLRCSPISGHTSVYWYQQALGLGLQFLLWYDEGEERNRGNFPPRFSGRQFPNYSSELNVNALELEDSALYLCASSPPARRQGKGLEQYFGPGTRLTVT.